The TCR beta chain under discussion was sequenced for a study of T-cell memory formation after mild COVID-19. This clonotype was recorded at least ten times. The CDR3 length is 16 residues. Germline V CDR1 and CDR2: SEHNR, FQNEAQ (reference sequence). Trimming shortened V by 5 bases and J by 4 bases, and 20 bases separated the two germline ends. TCRdb reanalysed the 5' RACE reads using MiXCR and keeps one entry per CDR3 protein. Of roughly 100,000 distinct CDR3 sequences listed, approximately 16% are singletons. The sequenced sample was PBMCs or a T cell subset sorted from them (not recorded which). This sequence joins TRBV7-9 and TRBJ1-1; D remains ambiguous. This clonotype originated in a man between 18 and 35 years old who had mild COVID-19 (a few samples of this study predate the infection). Cell type and time point are not known. This CDR3 reads CASSLDPFRAVTEAFF. The CDR3 coding sequence is TGTGCCAGCAGCCTGGACCCATTTCGGGCGGTCACTGAAGCTTTCTTT.